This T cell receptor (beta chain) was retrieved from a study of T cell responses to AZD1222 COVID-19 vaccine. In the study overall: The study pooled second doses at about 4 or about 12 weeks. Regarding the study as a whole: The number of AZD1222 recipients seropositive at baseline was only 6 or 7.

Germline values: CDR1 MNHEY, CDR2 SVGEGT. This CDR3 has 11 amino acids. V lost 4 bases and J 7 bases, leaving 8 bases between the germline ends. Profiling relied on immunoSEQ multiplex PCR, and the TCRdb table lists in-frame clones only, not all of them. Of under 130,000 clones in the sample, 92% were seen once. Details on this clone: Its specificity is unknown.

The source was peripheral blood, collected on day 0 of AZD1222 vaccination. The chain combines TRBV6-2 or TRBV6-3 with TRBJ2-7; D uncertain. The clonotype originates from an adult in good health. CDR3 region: CASSSSEEQYF. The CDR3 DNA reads TGTGCCAGCAGTTCGTCGGAAGAGCAGTACTTC.